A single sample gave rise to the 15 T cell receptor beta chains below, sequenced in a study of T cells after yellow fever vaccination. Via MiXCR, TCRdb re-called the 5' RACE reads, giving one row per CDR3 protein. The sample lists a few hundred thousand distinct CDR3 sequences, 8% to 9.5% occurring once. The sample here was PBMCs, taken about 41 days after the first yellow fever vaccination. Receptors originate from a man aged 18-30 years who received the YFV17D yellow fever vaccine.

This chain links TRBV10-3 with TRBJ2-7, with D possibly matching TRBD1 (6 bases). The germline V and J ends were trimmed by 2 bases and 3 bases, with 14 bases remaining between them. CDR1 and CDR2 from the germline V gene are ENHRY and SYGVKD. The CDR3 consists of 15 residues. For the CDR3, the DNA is TGTGCCATCAGTGAGACAGGGCGACACGGCTACGAGCAGTACGTC. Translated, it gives CAISETGRHGYEQYV.

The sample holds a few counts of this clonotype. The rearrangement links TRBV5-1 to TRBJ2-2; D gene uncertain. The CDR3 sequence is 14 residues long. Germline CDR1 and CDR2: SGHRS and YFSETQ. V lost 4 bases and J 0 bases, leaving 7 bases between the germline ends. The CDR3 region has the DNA TGCGCCAGCAGCCCGGCCTCGAACACCGGGGAGCTGTTTTTT. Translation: CASSPASNTGELFF.

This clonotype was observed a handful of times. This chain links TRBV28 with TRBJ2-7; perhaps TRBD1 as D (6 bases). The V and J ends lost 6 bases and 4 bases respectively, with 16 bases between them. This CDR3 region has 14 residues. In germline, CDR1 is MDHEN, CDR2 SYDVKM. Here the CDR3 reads CASSLGIGGYEQYV. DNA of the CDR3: TGTGCCAGCAGCCTAGGGATAGGGGGATACGAGCAGTACGTC.

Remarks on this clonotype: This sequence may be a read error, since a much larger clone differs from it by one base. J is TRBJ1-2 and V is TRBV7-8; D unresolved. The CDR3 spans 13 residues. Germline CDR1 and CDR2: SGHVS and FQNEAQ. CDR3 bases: TGTGACAGCAGCTTAGGAGATAACTATGGCTACACCTTC. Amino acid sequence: CDSSLGDNYGYTF.

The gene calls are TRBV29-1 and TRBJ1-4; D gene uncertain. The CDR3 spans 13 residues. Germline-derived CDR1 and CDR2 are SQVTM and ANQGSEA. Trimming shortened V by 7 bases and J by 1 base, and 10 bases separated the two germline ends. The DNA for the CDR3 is TGCAGCGCCTCGGACGGAACTAATGAAAAACTGTTTTTT. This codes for CSASDGTNEKLFF.

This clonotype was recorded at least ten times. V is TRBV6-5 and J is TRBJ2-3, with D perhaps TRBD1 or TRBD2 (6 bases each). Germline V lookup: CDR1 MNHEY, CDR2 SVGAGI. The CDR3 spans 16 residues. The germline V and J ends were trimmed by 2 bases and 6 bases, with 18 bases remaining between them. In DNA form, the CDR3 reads TGTGCCAGCAGTTACGCCTATGGGGGGCACATGGATACGCAGTATTTT. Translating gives CASSYAYGGHMDTQYF.

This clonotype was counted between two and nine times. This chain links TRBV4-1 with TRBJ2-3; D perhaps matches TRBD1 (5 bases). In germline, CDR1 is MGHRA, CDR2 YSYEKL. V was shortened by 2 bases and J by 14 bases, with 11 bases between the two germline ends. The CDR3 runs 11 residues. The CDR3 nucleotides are TGCGCCAGCAGCCAAACAGGCCAGCCGTATTTT. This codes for CASSQTGQPYF.

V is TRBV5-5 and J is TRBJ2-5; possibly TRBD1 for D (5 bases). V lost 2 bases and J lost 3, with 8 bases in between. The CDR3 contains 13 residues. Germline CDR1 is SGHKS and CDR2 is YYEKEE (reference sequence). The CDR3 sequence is CASSFRVKETQYF. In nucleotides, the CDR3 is TGTGCCAGCAGCTTCAGGGTAAAAGAGACCCAGTACTTC.

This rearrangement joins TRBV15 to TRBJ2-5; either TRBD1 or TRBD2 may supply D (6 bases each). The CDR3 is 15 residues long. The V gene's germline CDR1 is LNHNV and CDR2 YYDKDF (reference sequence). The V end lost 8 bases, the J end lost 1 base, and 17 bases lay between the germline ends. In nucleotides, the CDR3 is TGTGCCACCTCAGAGGGCACGGGGGCCCAAGAGACCCAGTACTTC. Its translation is CATSEGTGAQETQYF.

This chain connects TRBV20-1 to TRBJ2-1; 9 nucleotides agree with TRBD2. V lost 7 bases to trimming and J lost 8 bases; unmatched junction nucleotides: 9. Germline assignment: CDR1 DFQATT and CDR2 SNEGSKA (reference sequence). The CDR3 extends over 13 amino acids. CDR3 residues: CSVLSSGVHEQFF. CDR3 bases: TGCAGTGTATTGTCTAGCGGGGTGCATGAGCAGTTCTTC.

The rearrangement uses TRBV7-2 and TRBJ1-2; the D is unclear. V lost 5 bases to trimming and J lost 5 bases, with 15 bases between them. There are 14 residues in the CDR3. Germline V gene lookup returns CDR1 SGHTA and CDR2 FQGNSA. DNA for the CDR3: TGTGCCAGCAGCAGCGGGGAGACGGGGTATGGCTACACCTTC. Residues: CASSSGETGYGYTF. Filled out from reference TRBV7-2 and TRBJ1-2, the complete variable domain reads GAGVSQSPSNKVTEKGKDVELRCDPISGHTALYWYRQSLGQGLEFLIYFQGNSAPDKSGLPSDRFSAERTGGSVSTLTIQRTQQEDSAVYLCASSSGETGYGYTFGSGTRLTVV.

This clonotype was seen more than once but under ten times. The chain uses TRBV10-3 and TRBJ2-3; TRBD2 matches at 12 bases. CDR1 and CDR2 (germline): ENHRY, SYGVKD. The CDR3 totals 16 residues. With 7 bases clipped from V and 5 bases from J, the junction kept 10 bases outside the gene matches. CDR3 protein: CAIKRGLAGGEDTQYF. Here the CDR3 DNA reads TGTGCCATCAAGAGGGGCCTAGCGGGGGGGGAAGATACGCAGTATTTT.

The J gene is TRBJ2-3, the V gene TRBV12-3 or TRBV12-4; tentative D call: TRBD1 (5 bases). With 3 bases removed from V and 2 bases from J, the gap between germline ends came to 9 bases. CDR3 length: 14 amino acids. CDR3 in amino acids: CASSFDRTTDTQYF. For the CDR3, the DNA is TGTGCCAGCAGTTTCGACAGAACCACAGATACGCAGTATTTT.

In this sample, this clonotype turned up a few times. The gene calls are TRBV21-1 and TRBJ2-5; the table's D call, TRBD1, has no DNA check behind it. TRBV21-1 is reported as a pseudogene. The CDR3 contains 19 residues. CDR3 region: CASSKDEGTAYLSQETQYF. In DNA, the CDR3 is TGTGCCAGCAGCAAAGACGAGGGGACAGCTTATCTTTCCCAAGAGACCCAGTACTTC.

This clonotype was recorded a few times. CDR3 DNA sequence: TGTGCCAGCAGCCGGGGACAGGGAGGGGACCTTTATGGCTACACCTTC. Translating it yields CASSRGQGGDLYGYTF. The chain employs TRBV5-5 and TRBJ1-2; TRBD1 matches at 9 bases. V gave up 4 bases and J gave up 5 bases; unmatched junction bases: 12. Germline V gives CDR1 SGHKS, CDR2 YYEKEE (reference sequence). The CDR3 totals 16 residues.